This T cell receptor (beta chain) emerged from a study of identical twins. General observations from the study: Twin-shared out-of-frame alpha sequences showed excess low generation probability.

V shed 4 bases, J shed 0 bases, and the junction held 12 bases outside the gene matches. The CDR3 length is 19 residues. Germline CDR1 reads SGHRS; CDR2 reads YFSETQ. This clonotype was observed a handful of times. Its target is unknown. MiXCR, run by TCRdb on the 5' RACE reads, gives a single entry per CDR3 protein. The data hold approximately 490,000 distinct CDR3 sequences, with 20% to 25% observed a single time. Healthy Caucasians provided all donations. This sample also belongs to another study, concerning yellow fever vaccine responses in identical twins. From that second work: Twins reportedly appeared to share part of their vaccine T cell response while keeping part individual.

The source material was CD4+ T cells sorted from blood. This sequence originates from a woman under 30 in good health. The V call is TRBV5-1, the J call TRBJ2-6; TRBD1 matches at 8 bases. The CDR3 loop reads CASSPDRQGIVSGANVLTF. The DNA of the CDR3 is TGCGCCAGCAGCCCCGACCGACAGGGGATAGTCTCTGGGGCCAACGTCCTGACTTTC.